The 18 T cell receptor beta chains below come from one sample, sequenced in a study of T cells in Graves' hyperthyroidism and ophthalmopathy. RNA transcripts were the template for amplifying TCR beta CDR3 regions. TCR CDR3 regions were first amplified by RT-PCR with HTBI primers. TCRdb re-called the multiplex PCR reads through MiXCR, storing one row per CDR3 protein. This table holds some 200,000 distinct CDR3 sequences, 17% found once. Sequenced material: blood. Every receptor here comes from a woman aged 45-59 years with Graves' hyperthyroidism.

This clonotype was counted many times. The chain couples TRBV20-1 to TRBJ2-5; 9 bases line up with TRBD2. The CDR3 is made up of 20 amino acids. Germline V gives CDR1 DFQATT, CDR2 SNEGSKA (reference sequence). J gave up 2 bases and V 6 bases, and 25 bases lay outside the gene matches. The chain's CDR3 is CSANSVQGGRASGIQETQYF. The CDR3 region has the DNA TGCAGTGCCAACAGTGTCCAGGGGGGTCGGGCTAGCGGGATTCAAGAGACCCAGTACTTC.

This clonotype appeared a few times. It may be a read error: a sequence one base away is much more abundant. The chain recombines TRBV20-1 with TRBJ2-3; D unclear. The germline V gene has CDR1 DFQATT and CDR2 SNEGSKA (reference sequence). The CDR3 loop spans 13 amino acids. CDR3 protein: CRARVAPTDTQYF. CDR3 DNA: TGCAGAGCTAGGGTGGCTCCCACAGATACGCAGTATTTT.

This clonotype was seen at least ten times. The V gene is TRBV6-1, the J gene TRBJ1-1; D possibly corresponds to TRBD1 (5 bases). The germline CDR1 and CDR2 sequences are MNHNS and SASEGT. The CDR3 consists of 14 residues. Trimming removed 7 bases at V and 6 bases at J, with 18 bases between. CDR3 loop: CASIPAGWISEAFF. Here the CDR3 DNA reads TGTGCCAGCATCCCCGCAGGGTGGATCTCTGAAGCTTTCTTT.

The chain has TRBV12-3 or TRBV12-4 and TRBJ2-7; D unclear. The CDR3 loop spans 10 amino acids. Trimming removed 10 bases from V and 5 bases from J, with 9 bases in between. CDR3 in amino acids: CANPSNEQYF. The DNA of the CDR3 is TGTGCCAACCCATCGAACGAGCAGTACTTC.

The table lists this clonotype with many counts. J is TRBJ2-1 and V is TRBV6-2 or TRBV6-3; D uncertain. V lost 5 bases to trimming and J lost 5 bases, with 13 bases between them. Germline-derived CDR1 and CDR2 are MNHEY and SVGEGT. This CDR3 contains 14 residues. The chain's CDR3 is CASSRRTLHNEQFF. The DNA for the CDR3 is TGTGCCAGCAGTAGACGGACGTTACACAATGAGCAGTTCTTC.

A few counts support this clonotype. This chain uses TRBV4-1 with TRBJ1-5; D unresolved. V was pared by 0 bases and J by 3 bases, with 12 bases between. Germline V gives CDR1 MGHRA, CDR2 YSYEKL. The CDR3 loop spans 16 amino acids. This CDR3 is CASSQEASLDNQPQHF. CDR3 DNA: TGCGCCAGCAGCCAAGAGGCCAGCTTAGACAATCAGCCCCAGCATTTT.

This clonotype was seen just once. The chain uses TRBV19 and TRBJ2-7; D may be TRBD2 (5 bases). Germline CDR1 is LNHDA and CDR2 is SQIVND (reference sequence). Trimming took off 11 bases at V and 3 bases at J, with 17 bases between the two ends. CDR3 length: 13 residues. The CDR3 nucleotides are TGTGCCTCCTCACTAGAATTCCGCTACGAGCAGTACTTC. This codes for CASSLEFRYEQYF.

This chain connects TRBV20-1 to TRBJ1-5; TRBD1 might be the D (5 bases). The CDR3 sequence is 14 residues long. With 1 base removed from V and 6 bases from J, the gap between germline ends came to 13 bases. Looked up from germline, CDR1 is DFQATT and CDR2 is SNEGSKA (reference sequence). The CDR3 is CSARGDSVGQPQHF. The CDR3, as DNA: TGCAGTGCTAGAGGTGACAGTGTGGGTCAGCCCCAGCATTTT.

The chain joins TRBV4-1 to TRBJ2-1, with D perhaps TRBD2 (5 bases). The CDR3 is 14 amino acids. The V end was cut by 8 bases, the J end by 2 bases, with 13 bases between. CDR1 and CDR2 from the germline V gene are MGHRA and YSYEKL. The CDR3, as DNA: TGCGCCAGCCGGGAACCGGGGACCTACAATGAGCAGTTCTTC. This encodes CASREPGTYNEQFF.

The CDR3 is CASSVTSGSATDTQYF. Written as DNA, the CDR3 is TGTGCCAGCAGCGTAACTAGCGGGAGCGCCACAGATACGCAGTATTTT. The gene calls are TRBV9 and TRBJ2-3; TRBD2 matches at 11 bases. Trimming at V came to 1 base and at J to 2 bases, leaving 3 bases not matched to a gene. The CDR3 loop spans 16 amino acids. CDR1 and CDR2 (germline): SGDLS, YYNGEE.

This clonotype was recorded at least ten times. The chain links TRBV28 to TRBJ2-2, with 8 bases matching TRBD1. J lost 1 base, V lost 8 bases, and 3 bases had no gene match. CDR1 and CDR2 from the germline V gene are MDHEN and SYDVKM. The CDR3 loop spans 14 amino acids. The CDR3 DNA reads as TGTGCCAGCCGGGACAGGCAGAACACCGGGGAGCTGTTTTTT. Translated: CASRDRQNTGELFF.

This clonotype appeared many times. CDR3 residues: CAWSTKRMNTEAFF. Here the CDR3 DNA reads TGTGCCTGGAGTACCAAACGGATGAACACTGAAGCTTTCTTT. The V gene is TRBV30, the J gene TRBJ1-1; D is undetermined. This CDR3 is built from 14 residues. The germline CDR1 and CDR2 sequences are GTSNPN and SVGIG (reference sequence). V lost 2 bases to trimming and J lost 0 bases, with 10 bases between them. Based on the CDR3 plus reference TRBV30 and TRBJ1-1, the full variable domain is SQTIHQWPATLVQPVGSPLSLECTVEGTSNPNLYWYRQAAGRGLQLLFYSVGIGQISSEVPQNLSASRPQDRQFILSSKKLLLSDSGFYLCAWSTKRMNTEAFFGQGTRLTVV.

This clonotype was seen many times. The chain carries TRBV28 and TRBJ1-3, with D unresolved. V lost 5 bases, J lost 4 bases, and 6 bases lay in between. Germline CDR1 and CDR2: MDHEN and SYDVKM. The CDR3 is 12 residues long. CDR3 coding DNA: TGTGCCAGCAGTCGTACGGGAAACACCATATATTTT. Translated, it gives CASSRTGNTIYF.

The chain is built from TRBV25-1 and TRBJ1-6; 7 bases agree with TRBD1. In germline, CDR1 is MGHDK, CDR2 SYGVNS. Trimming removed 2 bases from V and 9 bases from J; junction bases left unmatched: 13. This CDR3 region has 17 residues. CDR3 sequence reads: CASSEIDYGTVASPLHF. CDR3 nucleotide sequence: TGTGCCAGCAGTGAAATTGATTACGGGACAGTTGCTTCACCCCTCCACTTT.

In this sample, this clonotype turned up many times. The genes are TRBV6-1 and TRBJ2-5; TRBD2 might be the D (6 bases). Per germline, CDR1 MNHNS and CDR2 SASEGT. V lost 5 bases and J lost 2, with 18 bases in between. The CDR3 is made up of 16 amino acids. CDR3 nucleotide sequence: TGTGCCAGCAGTATGAGGACGGGAGTCTGGCAAGAGACCCAGTACTTC. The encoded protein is CASSMRTGVWQETQYF.

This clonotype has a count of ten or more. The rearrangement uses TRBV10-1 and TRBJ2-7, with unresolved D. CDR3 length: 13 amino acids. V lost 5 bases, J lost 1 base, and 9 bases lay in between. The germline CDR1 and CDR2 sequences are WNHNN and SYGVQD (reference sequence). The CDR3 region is CASSPGSSYEQYF. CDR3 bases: TGCGCCAGCAGTCCTGGGTCTTCCTACGAGCAGTACTTC.

The chain's CDR3 is CASIEPGINEQFF. The CDR3 nucleotides are TGTGCCAGTATTGAACCAGGAATCAATGAGCAGTTCTTC. V gene TRBV19 combines with J gene TRBJ2-1; D remains ambiguous. Germline CDR1 is LNHDA and CDR2 is SQIVND (reference sequence). Deletions cut 7 bases from V and 6 bases from J, with 13 bases between. This CDR3 has 13 amino acids.

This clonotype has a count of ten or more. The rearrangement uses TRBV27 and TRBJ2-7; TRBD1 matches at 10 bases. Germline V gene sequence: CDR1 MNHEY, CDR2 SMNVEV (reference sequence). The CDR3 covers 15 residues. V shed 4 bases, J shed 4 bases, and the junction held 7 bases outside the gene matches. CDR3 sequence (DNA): TGTGCCAGCAGTTACGGACAGGGGGAGGAATACGAGCAGTACTTC. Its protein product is CASSYGQGEEYEQYF.